This TCR beta chain was sequenced during a study of blood T cell repertoires in COVID-19. The CDR3 spans 15 residues. The V gene lost 6 bases and the J gene lost 0 bases, with 12 bases spanning the gap. Looked up from germline, CDR1 is MNHNY and CDR2 is SVGAGI (reference sequence). The authors' processing: Counts of nucleated cells, estimated from reference gene primer amplification, were obtained. Clones were read by immunoSEQ multiplex PCR, and TCRdb kept only the in-frame ones, dropping some. The DNA was the basis for D and trimming; V, J and clone size are from that table. The data contain roughly 420,000 clones, 88% of them seen just once; the ten biggest clones take up around 0.95%. Participants spanned ages 18 to 89 years and resided in around 25 US areas.

The clonotype was recovered from a woman in her 30s with acute COVID-19. The chain uses TRBV6-6 and TRBJ2-1; D is uncertain. Sample: PBMCs or T cells enriched from blood (not recorded which). The CDR3 protein is CASSYPTRSYNEQFF. DNA of the CDR3: TGTGCCAGCAGCTACCCCACTCGCTCCTACAATGAGCAGTTCTTC.